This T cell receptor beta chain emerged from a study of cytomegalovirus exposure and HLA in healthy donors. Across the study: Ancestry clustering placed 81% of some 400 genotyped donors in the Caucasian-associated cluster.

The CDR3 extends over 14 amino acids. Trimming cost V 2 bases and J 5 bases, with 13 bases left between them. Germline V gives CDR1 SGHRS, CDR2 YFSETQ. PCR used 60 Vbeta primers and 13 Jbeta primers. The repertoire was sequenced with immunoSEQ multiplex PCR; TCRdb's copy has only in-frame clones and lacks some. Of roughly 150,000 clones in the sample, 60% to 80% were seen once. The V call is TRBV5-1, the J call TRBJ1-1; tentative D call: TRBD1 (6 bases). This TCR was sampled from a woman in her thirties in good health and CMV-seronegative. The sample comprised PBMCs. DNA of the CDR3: TGCGCCAGCAGCTTTAGGGTAGGGGGAACTGAAGCTTTCTTT. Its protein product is CASSFRVGGTEAFF.